These 16 T cell receptor beta chains were all obtained from the same sample, sequenced in a study of cytomegalovirus exposure and HLA in healthy donors. Profiling relied on immunoSEQ multiplex PCR, and the TCRdb table lists in-frame clones only, not all of them. The sample lists 65,000 to 100,000 clones, over 85% occurring once. Sequenced input: PBMCs. Receptor source: a woman aged 25 to 45 in good health and CMV-seronegative.

The J gene is TRBJ1-1, the V gene TRBV27, with D possibly matching TRBD1 (5 bases). V was shortened by 6 bases and J by 6 bases, with 17 bases between the two germline ends. Germline assignment: CDR1 MNHEY and CDR2 SMNVEV (reference sequence). This CDR3 contains 14 residues. CDR3 region: CASRYLQGIAEAFF. CDR3 nucleotides: TGTGCCAGCAGATACCTCCAGGGTATCGCTGAAGCTTTCTTT.

The CDR3: CASSLDIRTGGIETQYF. The CDR3 DNA reads as TGTGCCAGCAGCTTAGATATTAGGACAGGGGGCATCGAGACCCAGTACTTC. V is TRBV7-9 and J is TRBJ2-5; 11 bases fit TRBD1. The CDR3 covers 17 residues. V lost 1 base, J lost 5 bases, and 9 bases stayed unmatched. Germline V CDR1 and CDR2: SEHNR, FQNEAQ (reference sequence).

This chain uses TRBV6-6 with TRBJ1-5; tentatively, D is TRBD1 (6 bases). V was shortened by 6 bases and J by 1 base, with 13 bases between the two germline ends. Looked up from germline, CDR1 is MNHNY and CDR2 is SVGAGI (reference sequence). The CDR3 is 15 residues long. The CDR3 coding sequence is TGTGCCAGCAGCAGGGGACAAGTAAGCAATCAGCCCCAGCATTTT. Encoded protein: CASSRGQVSNQPQHF.

This chain connects TRBV6-7 to TRBJ2-7; tentatively, D is TRBD1 (7 bases). TRBV6-7 is classed as an ORF, of uncertain function. The CDR3 sequence is 18 residues long. V gave up 7 bases and J gave up 1 base, with 26 bases separating them. CDR3 nucleotides: TGTGCCAGCAAGAAGTCCCCCCGCGGGACAGACCGATCCTACGAGCAGTACTTC. Its translation is CASKKSPRGTDRSYEQYF.

In regard to this clone: Other DNA sequences from this sample encode an identical CDR3 as well. The chain recombines TRBV5-1 with TRBJ2-7; 9 bases match TRBD1. CDR3 length: 16 amino acids. With V trimmed by 0 bases and J by 2 bases, 6 bases remained unmatched. Germline V gives CDR1 SGHRS, CDR2 YFSETQ. For the CDR3, the DNA is TGCGCCAGCAGCTTGGGACCGGGACAGGGCGCCTACGAGCAGTACTTC. It specifies CASSLGPGQGAYEQYF.

This sequence joins TRBV6-5 and TRBJ2-7; the match to TRBD1 covers 10 bases. The CDR3 spans 15 residues. CDR1 and CDR2 (germline): MNHEY, SVGAGI. V shed 6 bases and J 3 bases; nucleotides not matched to a gene: 8. The CDR3 DNA is TGTGCCAGCAGCACAGACAGGGGGCGCTTCTACGAGCAGTACTTC. It yields the protein CASSTDRGRFYEQYF.

The V gene is TRBV2, the J gene TRBJ2-1; TRBD2 aligns across 7 bases. The V gene's germline CDR1 is SNHLY and CDR2 FYNNEI. V was pared by 7 bases and J by 3 bases, with 3 bases of the junction left unmatched. The CDR3 runs to 13 residues. CDR3 in amino acids: CASIPGGYNEQFF. DNA of the CDR3: TGTGCCAGCATCCCGGGGGGCTACAATGAGCAGTTCTTC.

The chain links TRBV29-1 to TRBJ2-7, with D perhaps matching TRBD2 (6 bases). CDR3 length: 13 residues. Germline V gives CDR1 SQVTM, CDR2 ANQGSEA. The germline V and J ends were trimmed by 4 bases and 3 bases, with 13 bases remaining between them. The CDR3 protein is CSVVASAIYEQYF. CDR3 coding DNA: TGCAGCGTTGTGGCTAGCGCCATCTACGAGCAGTACTTC.

The CDR3 DNA reads TGTGCCAGCAGTTACTCGGCAGGGTCTCCTGAAGCTTTCTTT. Protein: CASSYSAGSPEAFF. The J gene is TRBJ1-1, the V gene TRBV6-5; D may be TRBD1 (5 bases). Germline assignment: CDR1 MNHEY and CDR2 SVGAGI. Trimming took 0 bases from V and 6 from J, leaving 11 bases between them. CDR3 size: 14 residues.

This sequence joins TRBV7-2 and TRBJ1-1; 7 nucleotides align to TRBD1. The CDR3 has 15 amino acids. Per the germline V gene, CDR1 is SGHTA and CDR2 is FQGNSA. The junction had 7 bases not matched to a gene; V was cut back by 6 bases and J by 0 bases. The CDR3 here is CASRRDSTLNTEAFF. CDR3 sequence (DNA): TGTGCCAGCAGACGGGACAGTACTTTGAACACTGAAGCTTTCTTT. The full variable domain, in which reference TRBV7-2 and TRBJ1-1 provide the parts outside the CDR3, is GAGVSQSPSNKVTEKGKDVELRCDPISGHTALYWYRQSLGQGLEFLIYFQGNSAPDKSGLPSDRFSAERTGGSVSTLTIQRTQQEDSAVYLCASRRDSTLNTEAFFGQGTRLTVV.

This chain links TRBV5-4 with TRBJ2-3; 15 nucleotides align to TRBD2. Unmatched junction bases numbered 8, after V lost 3 bases and J lost 3 bases. This CDR3 region has 18 residues. Germline V lookup: CDR1 SGHNT, CDR2 YYREEE (reference sequence). The CDR3 protein is CASSSAGGTSGGTDTQYF. The CDR3 DNA reads TGTGCCAGCAGCTCCGCCGGGGGGACTAGCGGGGGGACAGATACGCAGTATTTT.

The CDR3: CASSLSARTSGHTDTQYF. The CDR3 region has the DNA TGTGCCAGCAGTTTATCAGCCCGGACTAGCGGACACACAGATACGCAGTATTTT. V and J are TRBV27 and TRBJ2-3, with TRBD2 matching 10 bases. Germline CDR1 and CDR2: MNHEY and SMNVEV (reference sequence). The CDR3 is made up of 18 amino acids. V was pared by 0 bases and J by 2 bases, with 8 bases of the junction left unmatched.

The genes are TRBV27 and TRBJ2-7; maybe TRBD2 (7 bases). The V gene's germline CDR1 is MNHEY and CDR2 SMNVEV (reference sequence). With 3 bases removed from V and 6 bases from J, the gap between germline ends came to 15 bases. The CDR3 sequence is 14 residues long. The CDR3 nucleotides read TGTGCCAGCAGTTTGGATCGGGGAGGGGGCGAGCAGTACTTC. Translation: CASSLDRGGGEQYF.

The chain employs TRBV30 and TRBJ1-2; TRBD1 aligns across 8 bases. In germline, CDR1 is GTSNPN, CDR2 SVGIG (reference sequence). V lost 3 bases, J lost 4 bases, and 4 bases stayed unmatched. CDR3 size: 13 residues. The CDR3 nucleotides read TGTGCCTGGAGCCCCGGGACAGGCTATGGCTACACCTTC. Protein product: CAWSPGTGYGYTF.

The rearrangement uses TRBV14 and TRBJ1-1; D gene ambiguous. The germline V gene has CDR1 SGHDN and CDR2 FVKESK. The V end was cut by 5 bases, the J end by 3 bases, with 7 bases between. CDR3 length: 12 residues. CDR3 in amino acids: CASSSRDTEAFF. In DNA, the CDR3 is TGTGCCAGCAGCTCCCGTGACACTGAAGCTTTCTTT. Complete variable domain (other parts from reference TRBV14 and TRBJ1-1): EAGVTQFPSHSVIEKGQTVTLRCDPISGHDNLYWYRRVMGKEIKFLLHFVKESKQDESGMPNNRFLAERTGGTYSTLKVQPAELEDSGVYFCASSSRDTEAFFGQGTRLTVV.

This chain links TRBV28 with TRBJ2-1; 9 nucleotides line up with TRBD2. Germline V gene lookup returns CDR1 MDHEN and CDR2 SYDVKM. There are 14 residues in the CDR3. After removal of 3 bases from V and 4 bases from J, the junction contained 1 base not matched to a gene. CDR3 loop: CASSFSGGYNEQFF. CDR3 in DNA: TGTGCCAGCAGTTTTAGCGGGGGTTACAATGAGCAGTTCTTC.